The entry that follows covers one T cell receptor beta chain sequence. The antigen this receptor binds is unknown. Base qualities are missing; no much larger clone stands one base away. Spanning cysteine to phenylalanine, the CDR3 consists of 17 amino acids. The read is trimmed to its CDR3 DNA, 51 bases read in frame from base 1. The germline V and J ends show losses of 0 bases and 0 bases respectively, and no gene match explains 7 bases of the junction. For CDR1 and CDR2, the germline V gene (reference sequence) lists GTSNPN and SVGIG. This record belongs to a study of T cell changes during pregnancy in multiple sclerosis (dated by TCRdb to the late 2010s). Looking at the study overall: In women with multiple sclerosis, the researchers looked at how the T cell repertoire shifted as pregnancy progressed.

Libraries were prepared through the immunoSEQ multiplex PCR assay. This immuneACCESS table, as held by TCRdb, lists in-frame sequences with V and J called but not all clones. Of the missing ones, under half trace to an unresolved V gene in checked studies; the others have no known cause. The sample yields 70,000 to 80,000 clones; approximately 90% were counted once. Jointly, the top ten make up approximately 3.3% of the sample. This clonotype was sampled from a female donor with multiple sclerosis, enrolled in a pregnancy study. The chain employs TRBV30 and TRBJ1-5, and 8 bases in between align with TRBD1. The source was peripheral blood, collected before pregnancy. Read as DNA, the sequence is TGTGCCTGGAGTGTTAAGGGACAGGAGAATAGCAATCAGCCCCAGCATTTT. Its amino acids are CAWSVKGQENSNQPQHF.